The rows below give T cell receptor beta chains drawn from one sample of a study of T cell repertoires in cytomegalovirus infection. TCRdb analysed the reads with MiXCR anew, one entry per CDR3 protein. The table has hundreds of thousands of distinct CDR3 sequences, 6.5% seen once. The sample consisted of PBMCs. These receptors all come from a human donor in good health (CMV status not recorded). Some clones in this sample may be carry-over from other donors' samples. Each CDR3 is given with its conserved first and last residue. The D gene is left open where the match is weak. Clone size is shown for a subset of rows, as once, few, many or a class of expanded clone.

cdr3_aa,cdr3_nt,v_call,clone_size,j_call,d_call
CATSSGIDRGLATEAFF,TGTGCCACCAGCAGTGGGATTGACAGGGGGTTAGCCACTGAAGCTTTCTTT,TRBV15,few,TRBJ1-1,TRBD1
CASSQASLPGGDKGTEAFF,TGTGCCAGCAGTCAGGCCTCGTTACCAGGGGGGGATAAAGGGACTGAAGCTTTCTTT,TRBV6-5,many,TRBJ1-1,TRBD1
CASSLVPEQFF,TGTGCCAGCAGCTTAGTCCCTGAGCAGTTCTTC,TRBV7-2,many,TRBJ2-1,-
CASAAVETQYF,TGTGCCAGCGCGGCAGTAGAGACCCAGTACTTC,TRBV7-8,many,TRBJ2-5,-
CASSLGDTGNTIYF,TGTGCCAGCAGCTTAGGGGACACTGGAAACACCATATATTTT,TRBV7-9,many,TRBJ1-3,-
CSVEPYNEQFF,TGCAGCGTTGAACCCTACAATGAGCAGTTCTTC,TRBV29-1,many,TRBJ2-1,-
CASSLRGGRVREGQPQHF,TGTGCCAGCAGTCTCCGGGGGGGCCGTGTTCGCGAAGGTCAGCCCCAGCATTTT,TRBV7-2,many,TRBJ1-5,-
CASTYRGQGCREQYF,TGCGCCAGCACCTACCGTGGACAGGGCTGTCGCGAGCAGTACTTC,TRBV23-1,many,TRBJ2-7,TRBD1
CASSHVGRCYPYGYTF,TGTGCCAGCAGCCATGTGGGCAGGTGTTACCCCTATGGCTACACCTTC,TRBV11-3,-,TRBJ1-2,-
CASSHRVGHEQYF,TGTGCCAGCAGTCACAGGGTTGGCCACGAGCAGTACTTC,TRBV7-8,many,TRBJ2-7,-
CAWSTEETEAFF,TGTGCCTGGAGTACCGAGGAGACTGAAGCTTTCTTT,TRBV30,few,TRBJ1-1,-
CASSPTGTGPIEQFF,TGTGCCAGCAGCCCTACCGGGACAGGGCCGATAGAGCAGTTCTTC,TRBV7-3,many,TRBJ2-1,TRBD1
CASSQQEITEAFF,TGTGCCAGCAGCCAACAGGAAATCACTGAAGCTTTCTTT,TRBV7-9,many,TRBJ1-1,-